The text below deals with one T cell receptor beta chain. Its antigen is undetermined. Trimming took off 3 bases at V and 6 bases at J, with 20 bases between the two ends. Germline CDR1 reads MNHEY; CDR2 reads SVGAGI. CDR3 length: 16 amino acids. The source of the sample is a study of shared clonotypes between healthy human individuals. Sorted-subset replicate PCRs used 200 ng of genomic DNA. This amount corresponded to approximately 30,000 T cell genomes. Source study methods: With immunoSEQ giving junction-only sequences and no quality scores, filtering differed. Libraries were prepared by immunoSEQ multiplex PCR; TCRdb keeps only in-frame clonotypes and omits some of them. V and J calls and clone size are copied from that table; D and trimming were computed from the DNA. The sample holds some 790,000 clones; 72% are singletons and the top ten take around 1.7%. General observations from the study: Unshared clonotypes carried lower generation probabilities than those common to all four donors.

Sequences were obtained from memory CD4+ T cells sorted from blood. Subset reported: CD45RA-negative fraction. The chain combines TRBV6-5 with TRBJ1-2; the D gene is possibly TRBD1 (5 bases). The sequence was collected from a young woman in good health. CDR3 in DNA: TGTGCCAGCAGTTATTCGGCCGCTAGGAGGGGAGATGGCTACACCTTC. Translated, it gives CASSYSAARRGDGYTF.